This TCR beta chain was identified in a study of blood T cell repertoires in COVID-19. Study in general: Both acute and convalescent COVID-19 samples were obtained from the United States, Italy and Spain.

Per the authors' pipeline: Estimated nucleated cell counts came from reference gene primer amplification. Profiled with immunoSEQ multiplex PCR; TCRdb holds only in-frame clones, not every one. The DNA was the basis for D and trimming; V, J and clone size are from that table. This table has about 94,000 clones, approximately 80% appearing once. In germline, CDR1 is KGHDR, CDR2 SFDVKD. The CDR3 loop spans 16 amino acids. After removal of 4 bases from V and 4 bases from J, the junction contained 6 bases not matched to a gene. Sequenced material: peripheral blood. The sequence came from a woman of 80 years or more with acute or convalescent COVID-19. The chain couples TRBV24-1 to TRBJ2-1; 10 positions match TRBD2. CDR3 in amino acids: CATSESSGRTYNEQFF. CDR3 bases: TGTGCCACCAGTGAATCTAGCGGGAGAACTTACAATGAGCAGTTCTTC.